This T cell receptor (beta chain) was sequenced in a study of control samples from healthy donors and cancer patients. Sequencing used immunoSEQ multiplex PCR; TCRdb keeps in-frame clones, though not all of them. The sample gives 150,000 to 180,000 clones, more than 85% of which show up once; over 2% is in the top ten. This CDR3 spans 14 amino acids. V lost 8 bases to trimming and J lost 0 bases, with 11 bases between them. Germline V gene sequence: CDR1 MDHEN, CDR2 SYDVKM. Sequencing input: blood. This clonotype was sampled from a man aged 45-65 years in good health. The J gene is TRBJ1-3, the V gene TRBV28, with D possibly matching TRBD1 (5 bases). CDR3 in DNA: TGTGCCAGCCGATCAGGGAACTCTGGAAACACCATATATTTT. Its protein product is CASRSGNSGNTIYF. Combining the CDR3 with reference TRBV28 and TRBJ1-3 gives the whole variable domain DVKVTQSSRYLVKRTGEKVFLECVQDMDHENMFWYRQDPGLGLRLIYFSYDVKMKEKGDIPEGYSVSREKKERFSLILESASTNQTSMYLCASRSGNSGNTIYFGEGSWLTVV.